These 11 T cell receptor beta chains originate from one sample sequenced in a study of cytomegalovirus exposure and HLA in healthy donors. With 60 Vbeta and 13 Jbeta primers, the PCR was carried out. The table came from immunoSEQ multiplex PCR; TCRdb's copy has only in-frame clones and leaves some out. This table holds 75,000 to 90,000 clones. Specimen: PBMCs. These TCRs come from a woman aged 60-75 years in good health and CMV-seronegative.

The chain uses TRBV6-1 and TRBJ2-7; 10 bases are shared with TRBD2. The ends lost 0 bases at V and 0 bases at J; junction bases unmatched: 5. From germline, CDR1 is MNHNS and CDR2 SASEGT. This CDR3 spans 17 amino acids. The CDR3 DNA follows: TGTGCCAGCAGTGAAGCGCTTCTAGCGGGGGTCTCCTACGAGCAGTACTTC. Translated, it gives CASSEALLAGVSYEQYF.

The rearrangement links TRBV9 to TRBJ2-4; TRBD2 matches at 12 bases. The CDR3 spans 17 residues. V shed 4 bases and J 4 bases; nucleotides not matched to a gene: 9. Germline values: CDR1 SGDLS, CDR2 YYNGEE. The CDR3 loop is CASSFSSGRAEKNIQYF. CDR3 nucleotide sequence: TGTGCCAGCAGCTTCTCTAGCGGGAGGGCGGAAAAAAACATTCAGTACTTC.

J is TRBJ2-3 and V is TRBV19; D is possibly TRBD2 (5 bases). The CDR3 is made up of 16 amino acids. Trimming cost V 5 bases and J 0 bases, with 15 bases left between them. Germline CDR1 LNHDA, CDR2 SQIVND (reference sequence). In DNA, the CDR3 is TGTGCCAGTAGTTTCGCATCCGGGGTGAGCACAGATACGCAGTATTTT. It encodes CASSFASGVSTDTQYF.

Points on this clone: Sequence at one end of the junction differs from germline and may be a read error. The chain combines TRBV28 with TRBJ2-5; the match to TRBD1 covers 7 bases. CDR1 and CDR2 from the germline V gene are MDHEN and SYDVKM. The CDR3 loop spans 14 amino acids. Written as DNA, the CDR3 is TGTGCCAGCTTGACAGGGACCAATGTAGAGCCCCAGTACTTC. Translating gives CASLTGTNVEPQYF.

Remarks on this clone: The junction does not match germline at one end; this may be a read error. The genes are TRBV27 and TRBJ1-1; 11 bases line up with TRBD1. Germline V lookup: CDR1 MNHEY, CDR2 SMNVEV (reference sequence). CDR3 length: 16 amino acids. As DNA, the CDR3 is TGTGCCAGCCGTTTGGCTGGACAGGGGGCATTCCAGGGAGCTTTCTTT. Protein sequence: CASRLAGQGAFQGAFF.

The chain recombines TRBV7-6 with TRBJ2-1; 8 bases line up with TRBD2. The CDR3 is 15 residues long. The germline CDR1 and CDR2 sequences are SGHVS and FNYEAQ. Losses at the gene ends were 5 bases for V and 4 bases for J; bases not matched to a gene: 7. The CDR3 nucleotides are TGTGCCAGCAGCCGCCGGGAGGGCCTGTACAATGAGCAGTTCTTC. The encoded protein is CASSRREGLYNEQFF.

The rearrangement uses TRBV18 and TRBJ2-1; TRBD2 aligns across 10 bases. Germline V gene data show CDR1 as KGHSH and CDR2 as LQKENI. The J segment lost 6 bases and the V segment lost 5 bases, leaving 7 bases of the junction unmatched. The CDR3 consists of 15 residues. CDR3 DNA sequence: TGTGCCAGCTCAGGACTAGCGGCCGGGGCCAATGAGCAGTTCTTC. This translates into CASSGLAAGANEQFF.

On this clone: Other nucleotide sequences from this sample produce the same CDR3. The CDR3 nucleotides read TGTGCCAGCAGTAACAGGGGTGCCGGGAGCGAGCAGTACTTC. Its protein is CASSNRGAGSEQYF. The chain uses TRBV6-5 and TRBJ2-7; maybe TRBD1 (7 bases). Trimming took off 5 bases at V and 6 bases at J, with 17 bases between the two ends. The V gene's germline CDR1 is MNHEY and CDR2 SVGAGI. The CDR3 spans 14 residues.

V gene TRBV7-9 combines with J gene TRBJ2-7, with 7 bases aligning to TRBD1. The CDR3 is made up of 14 amino acids. Germline V gene data show CDR1 as SEHNR and CDR2 as FQNEAQ (reference sequence). Trimming removed 5 bases from V and 1 base from J; junction bases left unmatched: 5. The DNA for the CDR3 is TGTGCCAGCAGCCCACAGGGGTCTTCCTACGAGCAGTACTTC. Translating gives CASSPQGSSYEQYF.

The V call is TRBV2, the J call TRBJ2-5, with a possible D match to TRBD2 (5 bases). Germline V lookup: CDR1 SNHLY, CDR2 FYNNEI. V lost 7 bases and J 4 bases, leaving 13 bases between the germline ends. The CDR3 has 13 amino acids. CDR3 in amino acids: CASKASGSETQYF. Written as DNA, the CDR3 is TGTGCCAGCAAGGCCAGCGGATCAGAGACCCAGTACTTC.

About this clone: Other DNA sequences in this specimen translate into the identical CDR3. The V gene is TRBV5-1, the J gene TRBJ2-7, with 7 bases identical to TRBD1. This CDR3 comprises 15 residues. The V segment lost 0 bases and the J segment 2 bases; nucleotides outside the gene matches: 5. The germline gives CDR1 SGHRS, CDR2 YFSETQ. The CDR3 reads CASSLALDRAYEQYF. In DNA, the CDR3 is TGCGCCAGCAGCTTGGCCCTTGACAGGGCCTACGAGCAGTACTTC.